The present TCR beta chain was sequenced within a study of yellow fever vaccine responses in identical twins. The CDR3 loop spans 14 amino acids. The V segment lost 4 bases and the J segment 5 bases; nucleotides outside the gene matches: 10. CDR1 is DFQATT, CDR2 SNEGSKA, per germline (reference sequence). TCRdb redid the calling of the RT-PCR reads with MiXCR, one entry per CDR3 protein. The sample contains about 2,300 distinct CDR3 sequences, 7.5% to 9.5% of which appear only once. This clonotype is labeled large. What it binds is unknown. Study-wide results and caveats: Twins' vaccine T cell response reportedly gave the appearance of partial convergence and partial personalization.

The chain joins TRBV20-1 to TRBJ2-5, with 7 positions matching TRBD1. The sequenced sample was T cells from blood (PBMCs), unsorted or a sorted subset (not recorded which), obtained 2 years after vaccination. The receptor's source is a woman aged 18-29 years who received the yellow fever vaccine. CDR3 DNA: TGCAGTGCTACACGGACAGGCCGAGGGGAGACCCAGTACTTC. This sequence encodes CSATRTGRGETQYF.